This note documents a single T cell receptor (beta chain) sequence. The target of this receptor is not known. Base quality data are lacking; no much larger clone is found one base away. The immunoSEQ Assay, a bias-controlled multiplex PCR, was used to amplify TCRbeta CDR3 regions from genomic DNA. Processing in the source paper ran as follows. The number of nucleated cells in each sample was estimated by amplification of reference gene primers within the assay. To quantify the absolute abundance of each unique TCRbeta CDR3 rearrangement, sequence reads were collapsed and filtered. For each sample, productive Simpson clonality was calculated as the square root of Simpson's diversity index over productive rearrangements. TCRdb took over this immuneACCESS table, retaining in-frame rearrangements with V and J assigned. Such tables are incomplete; in checked studies, under half of the missing clones stem from an unresolved V gene, and the remainder is unexplained. The V and J calls and the clone size are those of that table, but D and trimming were determined from the DNA. Within this sample are some 250,000 clones, with roughly four fifths of them counted one time only. The top ten hold around 4.4% of the sample.

This specimen belongs to a study of blood T cell repertoires in COVID-19 (dated by TCRdb to the early 2020s). The study in broad terms: Samples covering the acute and convalescent phases of COVID-19 were provided by collaborators in the United States, Italy and Spain. The repertoires were released in a freely available public database meant as a resource for research on the immune response to SARS-CoV-2. Samples came from the ongoing ImmuneRACE study (first 160 participants) plus 1,254 subjects from 6 global collaborators. Where HLA class I and class II types were available, the types were taken from metadata supplied by the sample provider, not from assay-based typing. Deeply sampled blood TCRbeta repertoires from subjects exposed to, actively infected with, or recovered from COVID-19 were included in the dataset. Nearly every sample came with metadata listing a de-identified subject ID, COVID-19 status, age in years and sex. The material from the prospective study consisted of cDNA or gDNA derived from T cells, B-cell-depleted T cells, or PBMCs. General conclusions and limits of the study: The amount of clinical and demographic metadata varied by source and participant and was provided uncurated.

The collaborating institutions used their own protocols to collect whole blood in K2EDTA tubes. For TCRbeta analysis, collaborators shipped samples as frozen whole blood, isolated PBMCs, or DNA extracted from either of those sample types. Based on the germline V gene (reference sequence), the CDR1 and CDR2 sequences are GTSNPN and SVGIG. The germline ends are 17 bases apart after V is trimmed by 1 base and J by 8 bases. The CDR3 holds 14 amino acids from the cysteine to the phenylalanine. Kept here is only the CDR3 DNA, which spans 42 bases and is read in frame from base 1. Sequenced input: peripheral blood. This TCR came from a man aged 50 or older with active or convalescent COVID-19. In this chain, TRBV30 is recombined with TRBJ1-2; TRBD1 could be the D gene, as 6 bases match. The sequenced DNA: TGTGCCTGGAGTGCGACCCGGGGGGCGGGCGGCTACACCTTC. It encodes CAWSATRGAGGYTF.